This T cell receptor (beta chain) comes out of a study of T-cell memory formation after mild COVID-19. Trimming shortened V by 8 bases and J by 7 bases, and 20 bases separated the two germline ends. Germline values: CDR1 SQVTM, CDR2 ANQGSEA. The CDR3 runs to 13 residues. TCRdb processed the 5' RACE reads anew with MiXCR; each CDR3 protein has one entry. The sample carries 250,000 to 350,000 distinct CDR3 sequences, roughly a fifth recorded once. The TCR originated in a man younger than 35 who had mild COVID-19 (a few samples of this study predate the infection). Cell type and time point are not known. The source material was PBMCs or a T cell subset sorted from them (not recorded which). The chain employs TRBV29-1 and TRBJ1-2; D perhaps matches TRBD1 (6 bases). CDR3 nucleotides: TGCAGCTCCTCTAGTGGGGGGCCGGTTGGCTACACCTTC. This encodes CSSSSGGPVGYTF.